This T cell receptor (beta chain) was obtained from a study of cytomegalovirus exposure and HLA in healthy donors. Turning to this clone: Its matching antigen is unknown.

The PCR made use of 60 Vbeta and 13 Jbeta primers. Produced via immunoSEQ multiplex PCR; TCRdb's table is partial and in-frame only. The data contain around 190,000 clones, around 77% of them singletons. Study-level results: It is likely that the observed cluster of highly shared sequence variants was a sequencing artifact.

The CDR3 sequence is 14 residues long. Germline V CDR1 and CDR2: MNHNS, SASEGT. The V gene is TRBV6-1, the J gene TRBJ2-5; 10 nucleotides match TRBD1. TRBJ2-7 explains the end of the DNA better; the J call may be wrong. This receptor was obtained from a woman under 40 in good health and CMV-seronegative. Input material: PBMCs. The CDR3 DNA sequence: TGTGCCAGCAGTGTGGGACAGGGGATCTACGAGCAGTACTTC. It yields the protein CASSVGQGIYEQYF.